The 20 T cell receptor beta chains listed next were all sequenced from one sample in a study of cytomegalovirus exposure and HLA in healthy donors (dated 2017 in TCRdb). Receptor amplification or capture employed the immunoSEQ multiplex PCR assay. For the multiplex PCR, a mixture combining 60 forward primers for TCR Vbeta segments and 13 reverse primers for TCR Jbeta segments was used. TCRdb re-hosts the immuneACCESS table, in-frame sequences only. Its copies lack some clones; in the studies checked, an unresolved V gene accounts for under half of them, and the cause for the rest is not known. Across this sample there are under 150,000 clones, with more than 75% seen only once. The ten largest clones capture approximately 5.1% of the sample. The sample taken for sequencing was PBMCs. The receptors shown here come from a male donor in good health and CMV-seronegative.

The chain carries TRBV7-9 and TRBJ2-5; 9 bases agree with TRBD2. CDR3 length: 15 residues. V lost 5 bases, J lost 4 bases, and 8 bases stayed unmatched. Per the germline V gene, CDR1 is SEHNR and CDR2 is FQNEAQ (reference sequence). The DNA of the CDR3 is TGTGCCAGCAGCCATACCGGGACTAGCATAGAGACCCAGTACTTC. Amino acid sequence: CASSHTGTSIETQYF.

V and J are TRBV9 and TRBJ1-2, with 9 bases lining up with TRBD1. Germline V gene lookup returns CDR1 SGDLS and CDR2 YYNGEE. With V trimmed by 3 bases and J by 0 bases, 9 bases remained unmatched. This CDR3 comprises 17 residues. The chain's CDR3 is CASSAAGQGYPNYGYTF. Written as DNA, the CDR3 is TGTGCCAGCAGCGCAGCGGGACAGGGATACCCTAACTATGGCTACACCTTC.

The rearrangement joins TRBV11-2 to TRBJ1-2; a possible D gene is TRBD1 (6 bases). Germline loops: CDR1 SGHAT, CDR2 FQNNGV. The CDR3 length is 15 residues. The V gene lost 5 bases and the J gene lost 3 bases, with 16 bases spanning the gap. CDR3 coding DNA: TGTGCCAGCAGCCCGTGGACAGTGACGGACTATGGCTACACCTTC. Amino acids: CASSPWTVTDYGYTF.

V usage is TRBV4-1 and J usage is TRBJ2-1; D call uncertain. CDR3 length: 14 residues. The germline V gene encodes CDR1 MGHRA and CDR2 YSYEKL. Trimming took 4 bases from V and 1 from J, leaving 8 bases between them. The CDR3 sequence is CASSPDSSYNEQFF. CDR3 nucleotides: TGCGCCAGCAGCCCAGATAGTTCCTACAATGAGCAGTTCTTC.

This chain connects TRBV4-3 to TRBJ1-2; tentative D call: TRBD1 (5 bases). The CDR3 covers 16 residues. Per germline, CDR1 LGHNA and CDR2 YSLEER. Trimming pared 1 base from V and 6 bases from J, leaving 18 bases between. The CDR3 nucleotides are TGCGCCAGCAGCCAAGGCGGGGCGGTGGGGTCGAATGGCTACACCTTC. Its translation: CASSQGGAVGSNGYTF.

The CDR3 region is CASSDSGTLYNEQFF. CDR3 nucleotides: TGTGCCAGCAGTGACTCCGGGACACTTTACAATGAGCAGTTCTTC. This rearrangement joins TRBV6-1 to TRBJ2-1, with D maybe TRBD1 (6 bases). V was shortened by 3 bases and J by 4 bases, with 13 bases between the two germline ends. Germline-derived CDR1 and CDR2 are MNHNS and SASEGT. This CDR3 is built from 15 residues.

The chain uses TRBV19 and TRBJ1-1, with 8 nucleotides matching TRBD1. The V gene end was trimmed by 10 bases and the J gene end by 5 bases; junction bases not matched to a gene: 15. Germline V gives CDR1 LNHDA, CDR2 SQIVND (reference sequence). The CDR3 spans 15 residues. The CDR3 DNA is TGTGCCATAACCCCGGACAGGGAGGGTCGTACTGAAGCTTTCTTT. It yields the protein CAITPDREGRTEAFF. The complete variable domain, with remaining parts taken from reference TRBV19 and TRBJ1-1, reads DGGITQSPKYLFRKEGQNVTLSCEQNLNHDAMYWYRQDPGQGLRLIYYSQIVNDFQKGDIAEGYSVSREKKESFPLTVTSAQKNPTAFYLCAITPDREGRTEAFFGQGTRLTVV.

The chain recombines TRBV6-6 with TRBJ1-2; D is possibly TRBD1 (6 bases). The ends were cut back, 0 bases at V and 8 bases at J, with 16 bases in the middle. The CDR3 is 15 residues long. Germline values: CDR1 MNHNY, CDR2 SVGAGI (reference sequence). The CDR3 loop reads CASSYSSGRGRGYTF. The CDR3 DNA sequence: TGTGCCAGCAGTTACTCCTCCGGGAGGGGGAGAGGCTACACCTTC.

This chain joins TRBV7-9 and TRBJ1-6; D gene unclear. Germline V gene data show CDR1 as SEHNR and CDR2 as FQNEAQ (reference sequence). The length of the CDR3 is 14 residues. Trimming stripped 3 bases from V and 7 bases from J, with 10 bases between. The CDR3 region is CASSLIGANSPLHF. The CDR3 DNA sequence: TGTGCCAGCAGCTTGATAGGAGCGAATTCACCCCTCCACTTT.

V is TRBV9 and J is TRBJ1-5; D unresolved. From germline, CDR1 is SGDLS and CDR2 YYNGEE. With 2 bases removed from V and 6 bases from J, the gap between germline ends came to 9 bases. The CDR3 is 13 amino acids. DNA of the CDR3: TGTGCCAGCAGCGTGGAGGGCGCTCAGCCCCAGCATTTT. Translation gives CASSVEGAQPQHF.

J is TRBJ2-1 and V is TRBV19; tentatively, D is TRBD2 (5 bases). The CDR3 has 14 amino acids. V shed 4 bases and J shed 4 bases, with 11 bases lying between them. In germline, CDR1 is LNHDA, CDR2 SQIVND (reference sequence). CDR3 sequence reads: CASSTSRLYNEQFF. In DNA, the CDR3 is TGTGCCAGTAGTACATCGCGACTATACAATGAGCAGTTCTTC.

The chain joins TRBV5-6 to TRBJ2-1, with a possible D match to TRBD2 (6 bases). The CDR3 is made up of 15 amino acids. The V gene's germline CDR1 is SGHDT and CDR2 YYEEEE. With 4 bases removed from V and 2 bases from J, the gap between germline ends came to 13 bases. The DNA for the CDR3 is TGTGCCAGCAGCCCAGCGGGTGGAACCTACAATGAGCAGTTCTTC. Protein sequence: CASSPAGGTYNEQFF. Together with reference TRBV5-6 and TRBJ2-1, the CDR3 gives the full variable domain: DAGVTQSPTHLIKTRGQQVTLRCSPKSGHDTVSWYQQALGQGPQFIFQYYEEEERQRGNFPDRFSGHQFPNYSSELNVNALLLGDSALYLCASSPAGGTYNEQFFGPGTRLTVL.

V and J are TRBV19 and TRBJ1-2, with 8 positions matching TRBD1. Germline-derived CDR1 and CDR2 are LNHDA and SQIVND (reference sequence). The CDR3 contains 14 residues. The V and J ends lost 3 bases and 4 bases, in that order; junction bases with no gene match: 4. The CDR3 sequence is CASSMETGVYGYTF. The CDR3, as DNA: TGTGCCAGTAGTATGGAGACAGGGGTCTATGGCTACACCTTC.

The CDR3 DNA is TGTGCCAGAAGCTCGGGACTAGCGGGGGGCTCCTACAATGAGCAGTTCTTC. It codes for CARSSGLAGGSYNEQFF. J is TRBJ2-1 and V is TRBV5-3, with 15 bases identical to TRBD2. TRBV5-3 is placed among ORFs of uncertain function. The CDR3 contains 17 residues. V gave up 3 bases and J gave up 0 bases; unmatched junction bases: 1.

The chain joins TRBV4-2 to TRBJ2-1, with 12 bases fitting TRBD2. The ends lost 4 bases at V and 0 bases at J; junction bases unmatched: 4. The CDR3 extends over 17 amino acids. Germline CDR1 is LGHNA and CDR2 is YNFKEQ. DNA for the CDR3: TGTGCCAGCAGCCGGACTAGCGGGGCCAACTCCTACAATGAGCAGTTCTTC. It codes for CASSRTSGANSYNEQFF.

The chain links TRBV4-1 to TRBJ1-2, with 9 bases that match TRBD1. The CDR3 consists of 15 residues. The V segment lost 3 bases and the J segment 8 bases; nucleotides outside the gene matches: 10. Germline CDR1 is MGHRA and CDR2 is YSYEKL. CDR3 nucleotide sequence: TGCGCCAGCAGCCAGCCCACCGGGACAGGGAAGGGCTACACCTTC. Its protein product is CASSQPTGTGKGYTF.

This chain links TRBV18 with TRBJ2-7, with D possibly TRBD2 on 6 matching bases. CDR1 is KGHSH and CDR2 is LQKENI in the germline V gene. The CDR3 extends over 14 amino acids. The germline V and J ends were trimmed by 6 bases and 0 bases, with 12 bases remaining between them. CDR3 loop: CASSLEGSSYEQYF. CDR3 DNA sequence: TGTGCCAGCTCCCTGGAGGGGAGCTCCTACGAGCAGTACTTC.

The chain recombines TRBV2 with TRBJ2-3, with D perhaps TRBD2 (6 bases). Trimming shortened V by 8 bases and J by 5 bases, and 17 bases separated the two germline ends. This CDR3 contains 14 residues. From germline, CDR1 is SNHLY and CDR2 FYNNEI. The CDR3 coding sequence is TGTGCCAGCTGGGGACTTTTTCCGCAAGATACGCAGTATTTT. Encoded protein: CASWGLFPQDTQYF.

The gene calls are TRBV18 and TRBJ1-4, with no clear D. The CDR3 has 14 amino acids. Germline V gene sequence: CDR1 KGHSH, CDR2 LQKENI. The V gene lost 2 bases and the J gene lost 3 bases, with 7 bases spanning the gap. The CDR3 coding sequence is TGTGCCAGCTCACCATCCGAGCCTAATGAAAAACTGTTTTTT. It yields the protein CASSPSEPNEKLFF.

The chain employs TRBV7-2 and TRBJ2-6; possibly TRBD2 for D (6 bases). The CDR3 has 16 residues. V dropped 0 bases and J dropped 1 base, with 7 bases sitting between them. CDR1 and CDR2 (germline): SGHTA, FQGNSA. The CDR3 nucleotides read TGTGCCAGCAGCTTAGCGGGGGGATCTGGGGCCAACGTCCTGACTTTC. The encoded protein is CASSLAGGSGANVLTF. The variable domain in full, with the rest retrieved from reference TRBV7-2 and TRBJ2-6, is GAGVSQSPSNKVTEKGKDVELRCDPISGHTALYWYRQSLGQGLEFLIYFQGNSAPDKSGLPSDRFSAERTGGSVSTLTIQRTQQEDSAVYLCASSLAGGSGANVLTFGAGSRLTVL.